This is a list of T cell receptor beta chains from one sample in a study of CD8+ T cells in alopecia areata. Method: immunoSEQ multiplex PCR; TCRdb's copy keeps in-frame clones and lacks some. The table has about 200,000 clones, 50% to 60% seen once. The sample consisted of CD4+ T cells sorted from blood, taken at week 4, from a patient treated with tofacitinib. Receptors were obtained from a human donor with alopecia areata. The CDR3 runs from the conserved cysteine through the conserved F or W. A D gene is named only where the DNA matches it firmly. Size is stated for part of the rows, as once, few or many counts, or as a class when the clone is expanded.

j_call v_call d_call clone_size cdr3_aa cdr3_nt
TRBJ2-1 TRBV30 TRBD2 - CAWSSSGAYNEQFF TGTGCCTGGAGTTCCAGCGGGGCCTACAATGAGCAGTTCTTC
TRBJ2-7 TRBV2 - - CASSPDGSYEQYF TGTGCCAGCAGCCCGGATGGATCCTACGAGCAGTACTTC
TRBJ1-5 TRBV9 - many CASSVGVGDQPQHF TGTGCCAGCAGCGTAGGAGTAGGGGATCAGCCCCAGCATTTT
TRBJ1-2 TRBV30 - - CAWNSGSRAGGYTF TGTGCCTGGAACTCCGGATCAAGGGCCGGGGGCTACACCTTC
TRBJ2-3 TRBV4-2 - - CASSQEGLVTDTQYF TGTGCCAGCAGCCAAGAAGGGCTAGTCACAGATACGCAGTATTTT
TRBJ2-7 TRBV11-2 TRBD1 few CASSLGTGAYEQYF TGTGCCAGCAGCTTAGGGACAGGGGCCTACGAGCAGTACTTC
TRBJ2-2 TRBV7-2 TRBD2 - CASSFLSRGAAGELFF TGTGCCAGCAGCTTCCTCTCGCGGGGGGCGGCCGGGGAGCTGTTTTTT
TRBJ2-7 TRBV29-1 - few CSVEPGLVLHEQYF TGCAGCGTTGAACCGGGACTCGTACTCCACGAGCAGTACTTC
TRBJ2-7 TRBV5-1 - - CASSLAGVNVLREQYF TGCGCCAGCAGCTTGGCCGGGGTGAACGTGCTACGTGAGCAGTACTTC
TRBJ1-1 TRBV5-1 - - CASSLAGDAEAFF TGCGCCAGCAGCTTGGCCGGGGACGCTGAAGCTTTCTTT
TRBJ2-7 TRBV5-1 - - CASSPTHGLAEQYF TGCGCCAGCAGCCCAACCCATGGGCTGGCAGAGCAGTACTTC
TRBJ2-4 TRBV9 TRBD1 - CASSVTGSKNIQYF TGTGCCAGCAGCGTGACAGGGTCCAAAAACATTCAGTACTTC
TRBJ1-5 TRBV5-1 - few CASSPRSGLNQPQHF TGCGCCAGCAGCCCCCGGTCGGGACTCAATCAGCCCCAGCATTTT
TRBJ1-5 TRBV2 - - CASTRDAASHSNQPQHF TGTGCCAGCACCCGGGACGCAGCCTCACATAGCAATCAGCCCCAGCATTTT
TRBJ1-2 TRBV7-9 - - CASSVRDGAHTF TGTGCCAGCAGCGTGAGGGACGGCGCCCATACCTTC
TRBJ2-3 TRBV29-1 - - CSVEAPDHRTDTQYF TGCAGCGTTGAAGCCCCGGACCACCGCACAGATACGCAGTATTTT
TRBJ2-6 TRBV5-1 - - CASSLIPGQSSGANVLTF TGCGCCAGCAGCTTGATTCCGGGACAATCCTCTGGGGCCAACGTCCTGACTTTC
TRBJ2-3 TRBV19 - - CASSRGHRTDTQYF TGTGCCAGTAGCCGGGGACATCGCACAGATACGCAGTATTTT
TRBJ2-7 TRBV29-1 - once CSPPWGEYEQYF TGCAGCCCTCCCTGGGGAGAGTACGAGCAGTACTTC
TRBJ1-6 TRBV7-2 - - CASSFDNSPLHF TGTGCCAGCAGCTTCGATAATTCACCCCTCCACTTT
TRBJ2-3 TRBV6-5 TRBD2 many CASSPAGGPTDTQYF TGTGCCAGCAGTCCAGCGGGGGGTCCTACAGATACGCAGTATTTT
TRBJ1-4 TRBV30 - - CAWSALGGTNEKLFF TGTGCCTGGAGTGCGTTGGGGGGGACTAATGAAAAACTGTTTTTT
TRBJ2-3 TRBV9 - - CASSPPVDTQYF TGTGCCAGCAGCCCACCGGTGGATACGCAGTATTTT
TRBJ1-2 TRBV7-2 - - CASSLAAANYGYTF TGTGCCAGCAGCTTAGCGGCAGCTAACTATGGCTACACCTTC
TRBJ2-3 TRBV29-1 - - CSVDPRLSDTQYF TGCAGCGTTGATCCTCGGTTGTCAGATACGCAGTATTTT
TRBJ2-2 TRBV30 - - CAWSGAGELFF TGTGCCTGGTCAGGCGCCGGGGAGCTGTTTTTT
TRBJ1-2 TRBV29-1 - - CSVGGQANGYTF TGCAGCGTTGGAGGGCAGGCAAACGGCTACACCTTC
TRBJ1-1 TRBV29-1 TRBD1 - CSVAGQENTEAFF TGCAGCGTTGCTGGACAGGAGAACACTGAAGCTTTCTTT
TRBJ1-1 TRBV6-6 - - CASSYSSWAFF TGTGCCAGCAGTTACTCGAGTTGGGCTTTCTTT
TRBJ2-7 TRBV2 TRBD1 - CASSPGQGPYEQYF TGTGCCAGCAGTCCGGGACAGGGTCCCTACGAGCAGTACTTC
TRBJ2-2 TRBV30 - - CAWSLLRRPNTGELFF TGTGCCTGGAGTTTACTACGGCGGCCGAACACCGGGGAGCTGTTTTTT
TRBJ1-5 TRBV30 - - CAWNTGTTDQPQHF TGTGCCTGGAATACCGGGACAACGGATCAGCCCCAGCATTTT
TRBJ2-2 TRBV30 - - CAWIIPTRQTGELFF TGTGCCTGGATCATACCGACAAGACAGACCGGGGAGCTGTTTTTT
TRBJ1-1 TRBV4-3 - many CASSSRRDTEAFF TGCGCCAGCAGCTCACGGAGGGACACTGAAGCTTTCTTT
TRBJ2-7 TRBV25-1 - - CASSEGTGRTYEQYF TGTGCCAGCAGTGAAGGTACAGGCCGGACCTACGAGCAGTACTTC